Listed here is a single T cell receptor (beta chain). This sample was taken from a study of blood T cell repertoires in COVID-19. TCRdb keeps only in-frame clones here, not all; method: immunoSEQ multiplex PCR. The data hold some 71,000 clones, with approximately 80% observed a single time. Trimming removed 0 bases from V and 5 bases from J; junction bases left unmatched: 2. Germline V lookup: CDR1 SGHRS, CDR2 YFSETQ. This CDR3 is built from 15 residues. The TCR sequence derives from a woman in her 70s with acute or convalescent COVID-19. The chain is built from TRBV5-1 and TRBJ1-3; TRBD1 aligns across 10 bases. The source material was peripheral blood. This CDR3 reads CASSLEGQGRNTIYF. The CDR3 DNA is TGCGCCAGCAGCTTGGAGGGACAGGGGAGAAACACCATATATTTT.